The TCR beta chain under discussion was sequenced for a study of blood T cell repertoires in COVID-19. The CDR3 consists of 12 residues. With 5 bases removed from V and 10 bases from J, the gap between germline ends came to 12 bases. Clones were read by immunoSEQ multiplex PCR, and TCRdb kept only the in-frame ones, dropping some. The sample has 65,000 or so clones, approximately 83% seen once. The specimen was peripheral blood. This receptor was identified in a man aged 30 to 39 with COVID-19, enrolled during active disease. This chain joins TRBV12-3 or TRBV12-4 and TRBJ2-1; D gene unclear. CDR3 DNA sequence: TGTGCCAGCAGTCAGACCGGGTTGGAGCAGTTCTTC. Its translation is CASSQTGLEQFF.